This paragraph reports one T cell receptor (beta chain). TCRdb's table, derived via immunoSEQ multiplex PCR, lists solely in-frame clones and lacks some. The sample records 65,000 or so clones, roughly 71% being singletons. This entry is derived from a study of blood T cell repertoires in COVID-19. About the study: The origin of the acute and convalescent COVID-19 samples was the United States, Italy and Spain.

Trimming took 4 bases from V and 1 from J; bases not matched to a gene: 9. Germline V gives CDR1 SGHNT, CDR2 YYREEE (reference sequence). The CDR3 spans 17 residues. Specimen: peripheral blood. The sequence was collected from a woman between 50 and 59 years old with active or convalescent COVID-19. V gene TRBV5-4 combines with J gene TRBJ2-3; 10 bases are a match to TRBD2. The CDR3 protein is CASSSGPGTSGTDTQYF. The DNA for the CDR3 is TGTGCCAGCAGCAGCGGTCCCGGGACTAGCGGCACAGATACGCAGTATTTT. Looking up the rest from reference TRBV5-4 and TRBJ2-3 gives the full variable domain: ETGVTQSPTHLIKTRGQQVTLRCSSQSGHNTVSWYQQALGQGPQFIFQYYREEENGRGNFPPRFSGLQFPNYSSELNVNALELDDSALYLCASSSGPGTSGTDTQYFGPGTRLTVL.